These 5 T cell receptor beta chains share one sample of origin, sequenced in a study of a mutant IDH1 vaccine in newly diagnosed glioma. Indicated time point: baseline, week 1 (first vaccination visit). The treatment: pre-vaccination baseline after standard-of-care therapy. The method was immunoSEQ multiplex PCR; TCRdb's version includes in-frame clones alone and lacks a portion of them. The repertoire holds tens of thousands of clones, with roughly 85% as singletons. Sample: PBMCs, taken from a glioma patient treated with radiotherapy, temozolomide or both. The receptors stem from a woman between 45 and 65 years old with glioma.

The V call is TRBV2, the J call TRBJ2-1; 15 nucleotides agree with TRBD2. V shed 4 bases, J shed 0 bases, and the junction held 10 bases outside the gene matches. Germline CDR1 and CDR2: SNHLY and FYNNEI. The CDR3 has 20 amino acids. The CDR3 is CASSAPGLAGGDSSYNEQFF. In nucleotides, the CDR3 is TGTGCCAGCAGTGCCCCGGGACTAGCGGGGGGCGATAGCTCCTACAATGAGCAGTTCTTC.

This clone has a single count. CDR3 sequence: CASLAFVGGVMNTEAFF. CDR3 DNA sequence: TGTGCCAGCTTGGCTTTTGTGGGGGGTGTCATGAACACTGAAGCTTTCTTT. The rearrangement links TRBV7-8 to TRBJ1-1; D is possibly TRBD1 (5 bases). V was pared by 8 bases and J by 0 bases, with 22 bases between. The CDR3 length is 17 residues. Germline V CDR1 and CDR2: SGHVS, FQNEAQ.

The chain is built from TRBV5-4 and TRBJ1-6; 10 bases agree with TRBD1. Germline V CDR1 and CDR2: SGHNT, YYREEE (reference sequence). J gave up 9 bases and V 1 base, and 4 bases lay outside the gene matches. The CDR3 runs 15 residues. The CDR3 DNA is TGTGCCAGCAGCTTGAAAGGGACAGGGGCTTCACCCCTCCACTTT. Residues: CASSLKGTGASPLHF.

CDR3 nucleotide sequence: TGTGCCAGCGGGACAGGGAATTCACCCCTCCACTTT. It specifies CASGTGNSPLHF. V usage is TRBV6-1 and J usage is TRBJ1-6; 9 bases map to TRBD1. Losses at the gene ends were 8 bases for V and 7 bases for J; bases not matched to a gene: 0. Looked up from germline, CDR1 is MNHNS and CDR2 is SASEGT. CDR3 length equals 12 residues.

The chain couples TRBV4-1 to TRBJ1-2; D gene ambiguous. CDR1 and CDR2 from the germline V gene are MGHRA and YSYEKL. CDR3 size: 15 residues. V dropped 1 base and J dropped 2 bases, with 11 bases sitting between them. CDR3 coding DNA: TGCGCCAGCAGCCAAGCCGGGGATTTAAACTATGGCTACACCTTC. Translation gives CASSQAGDLNYGYTF.